This note documents a single TCR beta chain sequence. This record comes from a study of shared clonotypes between healthy human individuals. Germline loops: CDR1 SGHTA, CDR2 FQGNSA. V gave up 4 bases and J gave up 1 base, with 13 bases separating them. This CDR3 region has 15 residues. Only in-frame clones appear in the TCRdb table, and some are missing; sequencing was by immunoSEQ multiplex PCR. The sample consists of over a million clones, 75% to 80% of them appearing once. The source is a man aged 18-30 years in good health. Some clones in this sample may be carry-over from other donors' samples. Sequencing was performed on memory CD4+ T cells from PBMCs. Subset specified: CD45RA-negative fraction. This sequence joins TRBV7-2 and TRBJ1-2, with D possibly TRBD1 on 6 matching bases. The CDR3 region has the DNA TGTGCCAGCAGCTCGGACAGAGCCCTTAACTATGGCTACACCTTC. It is translated as CASSSDRALNYGYTF. Using reference TRBV7-2 and TRBJ1-2 for the parts outside the CDR3, the full variable domain is GAGVSQSPSNKVTEKGKDVELRCDPISGHTALYWYRQSLGQGLEFLIYFQGNSAPDKSGLPSDRFSAERTGGSVSTLTIQRTQQEDSAVYLCASSSDRALNYGYTFGSGTRLTVV.